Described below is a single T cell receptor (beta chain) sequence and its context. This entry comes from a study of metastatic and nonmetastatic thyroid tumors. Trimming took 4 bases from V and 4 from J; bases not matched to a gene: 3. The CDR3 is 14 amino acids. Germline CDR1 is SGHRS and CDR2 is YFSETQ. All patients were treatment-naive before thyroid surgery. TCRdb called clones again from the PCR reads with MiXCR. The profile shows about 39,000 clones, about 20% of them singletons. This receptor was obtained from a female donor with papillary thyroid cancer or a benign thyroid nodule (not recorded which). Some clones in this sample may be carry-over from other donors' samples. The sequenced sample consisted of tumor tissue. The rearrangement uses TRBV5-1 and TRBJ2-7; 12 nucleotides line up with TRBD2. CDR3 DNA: TGCGCCAGCAGCCAGGGACTAGCGGGTTACGAGCAGTACTTC. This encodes CASSQGLAGYEQYF.